The following is a TCR beta chain sequence with its context. Its target is not known. This sample is drawn from a study of vaccination and CD4 T cells after COVID-19. At the level of the study: Ranging from 14 to 241, the interval between dose two and post-vaccine sampling had a median of 72 days. Cellular stimulation was performed using overlapping spike peptides derived from SARS-CoV-2, HCoV-NL63, HCoV-OC43 and HCoV-229E.

The treatment is: roughly ten-day PBMC culture with coronavirus spike peptide pools or control peptides (ViraFEST assay). With the Oncomine TCR Beta short-read assay, DNA from cultured CD4+ T cells was sequenced. TCRdb reanalysed the PCR reads using MiXCR and keeps one entry per CDR3 protein. The table includes more than 10,000 distinct CDR3 sequences, 54% detected once. The CDR3 covers 15 residues. The J segment lost 3 bases and the V segment lost 0 bases, leaving 5 bases of the junction unmatched. Germline V gene sequence: CDR1 SGHTS, CDR2 YDEGEE. The origin of this receptor is a human donor who had recovered from COVID-19. The sequenced material came from CD4+ T cells from blood, cultured in vitro. This sequence joins TRBV5-8 and TRBJ2-5; 7 nucleotides agree with TRBD2. The CDR3 loop reads CASSLGLAEKETQYF. DNA for the CDR3: TGTGCCAGCAGCTTGGGACTAGCCGAAAAAGAGACCCAGTACTTC.